These 27 T cell receptor beta chains were sequenced from one sample in a study of blood T cell repertoires in COVID-19. Generated by immunoSEQ multiplex PCR, the TCRdb table keeps only in-frame clones and is missing some. The repertoire includes 250,000 to 350,000 clones, around 84% of them detected once, and roughly a tenth sits in the top ten. Sample: PBMCs or T cells enriched from blood (not recorded which). These receptors were obtained from a woman between 18 and 29 years old who had recovered from COVID-19.

The CDR3 loop is CASSRDYGRGETQYF. Here the CDR3 DNA reads TGTGCCAGCTCACGGGATTATGGCAGGGGTGAGACCCAGTACTTC. The chain has TRBV18 and TRBJ2-5, with D maybe TRBD1 (6 bases). Germline lookup yields CDR1 KGHSH and CDR2 LQKENI. The V gene lost 4 bases and the J gene lost 5 bases, with 17 bases spanning the gap. This CDR3 contains 15 residues.

V usage is TRBV9 and J usage is TRBJ2-3; 7 positions match TRBD2. The CDR3 extends over 16 amino acids. Germline CDR1 and CDR2: SGDLS and YYNGEE. Trimming removed 2 bases from V and 2 bases from J; junction bases left unmatched: 8. The CDR3 coding sequence is TGTGCCAGCAGCGTCCCCTCCAGCGGGGTCACAGATACGCAGTATTTT. It is translated as CASSVPSSGVTDTQYF.

The chain links TRBV24-1 to TRBJ1-4; D unresolved. The CDR3 totals 12 residues. V was cut by 7 bases and J by 8 bases, with 10 bases left in between. Germline CDR1 reads KGHDR; CDR2 reads SFDVKD. CDR3 nucleotide sequence: TGTGCCACCAGAGGAAGCGACGAAAAACTGTTTTTT. It encodes CATRGSDEKLFF.

The chain couples TRBV10-3 to TRBJ1-3; D is unclear. Germline-derived CDR1 and CDR2 are ENHRY and SYGVKD. The CDR3 is 16 residues long. Trimming shortened V by 3 bases and J by 0 bases, and 12 bases separated the two germline ends. The CDR3 DNA sequence: TGTGCCATCAGTGATTTCGCAGATCGCTCTGGAAACACCATATATTTT. Translating it yields CAISDFADRSGNTIYF.

The chain joins TRBV3-1 (or the pseudogene TRBV3-2) to TRBJ1-5; no clear D gene. Germline V gene sequence: CDR1 LGHDT, CDR2 YNNKEL (reference sequence). Trimming left V 0 bases short and J 0 bases short, with 12 bases between. This CDR3 comprises 17 residues. CDR3 protein: CASSQDPYSSSNQPQHF. The CDR3 coding sequence is TGTGCCAGCAGCCAAGATCCCTACAGTTCTAGCAATCAGCCCCAGCATTTT.

The chain combines TRBV2 with TRBJ1-2; 7 nucleotides match TRBD1. V trimming: 9 bases; J trimming: 4 bases; junction bases outside the gene matches: 5. The CDR3 loop spans 12 amino acids. The germline V gene has CDR1 SNHLY and CDR2 FYNNEI. Here the CDR3 reads CARGAGGYGYTF. Here the CDR3 DNA reads TGTGCCAGGGGGGCAGGGGGCTATGGCTACACCTTC.

As for this clone: Other DNA sequences of this sample code for an identical CDR3. The rearrangement links TRBV2 to TRBJ1-2; 8 positions match TRBD1. The CDR3 covers 15 residues. CDR1 is SNHLY and CDR2 is FYNNEI in the germline V gene. Trimming took 6 bases from V and 2 from J; bases not matched to a gene: 8. The CDR3 DNA reads as TGTGCCAGCAGCTTTGGACAGGGAGGGAACTATGGCTACACCTTC. It yields the protein CASSFGQGGNYGYTF.

V is TRBV6-5 and J is TRBJ1-2, with 7 nucleotides matching TRBD1. Per the germline V gene, CDR1 is MNHEY and CDR2 is SVGAGI. V lost 10 bases to trimming and J lost 2 bases; unmatched junction nucleotides: 4. This CDR3 is built from 12 residues. The CDR3 protein is CATQGRNYGYTF. In DNA, the CDR3 is TGTGCCACACAGGGGCGGAACTATGGCTACACCTTC.

This clone was counted a few times. J is TRBJ1-1 and V is TRBV18, with 9 bases aligning to TRBD1. Germline loops: CDR1 KGHSH, CDR2 LQKENI. CDR3 length: 17 amino acids. Unmatched junction bases numbered 10, after V lost 1 base and J lost 4 bases. CDR3 loop: CASSPLEQGARGTEAFF. Written as DNA, the CDR3 is TGTGCCAGCTCACCACTAGAACAGGGGGCGCGTGGCACTGAAGCTTTCTTT.

This clone appeared a few times. The chain has TRBV5-6 and TRBJ2-2; 7 bases align to TRBD2. Trimming cost V 3 bases and J 5 bases; bases outside gene matches: 4. CDR1 is SGHDT and CDR2 is YYEEEE in the germline V gene. This CDR3 contains 14 residues. The CDR3 here is CASSSRGGTGELFF. In nucleotides, the CDR3 is TGTGCCAGCAGCTCTCGGGGAGGGACCGGGGAGCTGTTTTTT.

CDR3 amino acids: CASTHPSWTGELFF. The CDR3, as DNA: TGTGCCAGCACCCACCCTAGTTGGACCGGGGAGCTGTTTTTT. The rearrangement links TRBV5-5 to TRBJ2-2; D unresolved. The CDR3 totals 14 residues. Germline V lookup: CDR1 SGHKS, CDR2 YYEKEE (reference sequence). V dropped 6 bases and J dropped 5 bases, with 14 bases sitting between them.

V gene TRBV21-1 combines with J gene TRBJ2-3; TRBD2, the table's D call, was not compared with the DNA. TRBV21-1 is annotated as a pseudogene. The CDR3 loop spans 17 amino acids. CDR3 amino acids: CASSYPIPGKGTDTQYF. The CDR3 DNA sequence: TGTGCCAGCAGCTACCCCATTCCCGGGAAAGGCACAGATACGCAGTATTTT.

V usage is TRBV19 and J usage is TRBJ1-2; 7 positions match TRBD1. This CDR3 has 15 amino acids. J gave up 8 bases and V 6 bases, and 15 bases lay outside the gene matches. Germline V gene data show CDR1 as LNHDA and CDR2 as SQIVND (reference sequence). The CDR3 nucleotides read TGTGCCAGTAGCCTCCTCGACAGGGCAGGGAGAGGCTACACCTTC. The encoded protein is CASSLLDRAGRGYTF.

The chain recombines TRBV5-1 with TRBJ2-7, with 8 bases aligning to TRBD2. From germline, CDR1 is SGHRS and CDR2 YFSETQ. V gave up 6 bases and J gave up 2 bases; unmatched junction bases: 10. This CDR3 has 15 residues. The CDR3 DNA reads as TGCGCCAGCAAGGAGGCGGGAGGAAGGGCCTACGAGCAGTACTTC. Amino acids: CASKEAGGRAYEQYF.

The CDR3 nucleotides are TGTGCCAGCAGCGTAGGGGGGCAGGGGCAAGAGACCCAGTACTTC. Amino acids: CASSVGGQGQETQYF. J is TRBJ2-5 and V is TRBV9; possible D gene TRBD1, 6 bases. CDR1 and CDR2 from the germline V gene are SGDLS and YYNGEE. Trimming left V 0 bases short and J 2 bases short, with 11 bases between. This CDR3 comprises 15 residues.

The chain couples TRBV30 to TRBJ2-2, with 7 bases fitting TRBD2. The CDR3 is 17 amino acids. Germline CDR1 is GTSNPN and CDR2 is SVGIG (reference sequence). J lost 2 bases, V lost 0 bases, and 9 bases had no gene match. The CDR3 spells CAWSVRSGESNTGELFF. CDR3 DNA: TGTGCCTGGAGTGTTCGCAGCGGGGAGTCTAACACCGGGGAGCTGTTTTTT.

The chain carries TRBV7-9 and TRBJ2-5, with TRBD1 identical over 8 bases. Germline CDR1 and CDR2: SEHNR and FQNEAQ (reference sequence). The CDR3 length is 16 residues. V lost 5 bases to trimming and J lost 0 bases; unmatched junction nucleotides: 8. DNA for the CDR3: TGTGCCAGCAGCCCCCCACGGGACAGGTACCAAGAGACCCAGTACTTC. Translation gives CASSPPRDRYQETQYF.

The rearrangement uses TRBV28 and TRBJ1-1; D ambiguous. CDR3 size: 14 residues. From germline, CDR1 is MDHEN and CDR2 SYDVKM. Trimming left V 6 bases short and J 2 bases short, with 13 bases between. CDR3 residues: CASSPVDYNTEAFF. CDR3 coding DNA: TGTGCCAGCAGCCCGGTGGACTATAACACTGAAGCTTTCTTT. The full variable domain, in which reference TRBV28 and TRBJ1-1 provide the parts outside the CDR3, is DVKVTQSSRYLVKRTGEKVFLECVQDMDHENMFWYRQDPGLGLRLIYFSYDVKMKEKGDIPEGYSVSREKKERFSLILESASTNQTSMYLCASSPVDYNTEAFFGQGTRLTVV.

The J gene is TRBJ2-1, the V gene TRBV9, with TRBD1 as a possible D gene (5 bases). This CDR3 region has 15 residues. Germline V CDR1 and CDR2: SGDLS, YYNGEE. The germline V and J ends were trimmed by 4 bases and 6 bases, with 17 bases remaining between them. CDR3 DNA: TGTGCCAGCAGCCCTTCGGCGCGGCAGGGCAATGAGCAGTTCTTC. Translating it yields CASSPSARQGNEQFF.

The rearrangement joins TRBV28 to TRBJ2-3; 7 positions match TRBD1. V shed 6 bases and J 2 bases; nucleotides not matched to a gene: 17. The CDR3 has 18 amino acids. The germline CDR1 and CDR2 sequences are MDHEN and SYDVKM. Here the CDR3 reads CASSLGPEGQSNTDTQYF. The CDR3 bases are TGTGCCAGCAGCTTGGGACCCGAGGGACAGAGTAACACAGATACGCAGTATTTT.

The genes are TRBV19 and TRBJ2-7, with D possibly being TRBD2 (5 bases). Between the trimmed V and J ends, which lost 1 base and 0 bases, there was a span of 10 bases. In germline, CDR1 is LNHDA, CDR2 SQIVND (reference sequence). The CDR3 runs to 15 residues. The CDR3 DNA is TGTGCCAGTAGTATAGGCCCTCGGGACTCCTACGAGCAGTACTTC. This sequence encodes CASSIGPRDSYEQYF.

The chain has TRBV4-1 and TRBJ1-2; no definite D call. V lost 3 bases, J lost 0 bases, and 14 bases lay in between. Looked up from germline, CDR1 is MGHRA and CDR2 is YSYEKL. CDR3 length: 16 amino acids. CDR3 DNA sequence: TGCGCCAGCAGCCAGCCATTTCAAATAGCTAACTATGGCTACACCTTC. Translation: CASSQPFQIANYGYTF.

V is TRBV24-1 and J is TRBJ1-2; D is possibly TRBD1 (6 bases). CDR1 and CDR2 (germline): KGHDR, SFDVKD. The CDR3 has 14 amino acids. Trimming shortened V by 3 bases and J by 0 bases, and 7 bases separated the two germline ends. CDR3 loop: CATSDRDTNYGYTF. CDR3 bases: TGTGCCACCAGTGATCGGGACACTAACTATGGCTACACCTTC.

The rearrangement links TRBV24-1 to TRBJ2-1, with TRBD2 identical over 12 bases. The CDR3 loop spans 15 amino acids. J gave up 4 bases and V 6 bases, and 3 bases lay outside the gene matches. Germline values: CDR1 KGHDR, CDR2 SFDVKD. The CDR3, as DNA: TGTGCCACCAGTTCGACTAGCGGGGGTTACAATGAGCAGTTCTTC. Its translation is CATSSTSGGYNEQFF.

The chain combines TRBV4-1 with TRBJ2-1; 7 nucleotides line up with TRBD1. The length of the CDR3 is 17 residues. The J segment lost 5 bases and the V segment lost 2 bases, leaving 12 bases of the junction unmatched. Germline CDR1 MGHRA, CDR2 YSYEKL. CDR3 sequence: CASSQHGTGTVDNEQFF. CDR3 sequence (DNA): TGCGCCAGCAGCCAACACGGAACCGGGACAGTAGACAATGAGCAGTTCTTC.

The chain combines TRBV12-5 with TRBJ2-2; 11 bases line up with TRBD1. The V gene's germline CDR1 is LGHNT and CDR2 FRNRAP. With V trimmed by 6 bases and J by 7 bases, 13 bases remained unmatched. CDR3 size: 17 residues. In DNA, the CDR3 is TGTGCTAGTGGACCCACCGGGACAGGGGGGGGTGGCGGGGAGCTGTTTTTT. It encodes CASGPTGTGGGGGELFF. The variable domain in full, with the rest retrieved from reference TRBV12-5 and TRBJ2-2, is DARVTQTPRHKVTEMGQEVTMRCQPILGHNTVFWYRQTMMQGLELLAYFRNRAPLDDSGMPKDRFSAEMPDATLATLKIQPSEPRDSAVYFCASGPTGTGGGGGELFFGEGSRLTVL.

This sequence joins TRBV6-5 and TRBJ2-7; 7 nucleotides match TRBD1. The CDR3 sequence is 12 residues long. Per germline, CDR1 MNHEY and CDR2 SVGAGI. The V gene end was trimmed by 6 bases and the J gene end by 7 bases; junction bases not matched to a gene: 6. The CDR3 DNA reads TGTGCCAGCAGACACAGGGGCAGGGAGCAGTACTTC. Residues: CASRHRGREQYF.